Presented here are 26 T cell receptor beta chains from one specimen sequenced in a study of PD-L1 blockade in urothelial cancer. Specified time point: pretreatment peripheral blood. The table came from immunoSEQ multiplex PCR; TCRdb's copy has only in-frame clones and leaves some out. The table has approximately 50,000 clones, 75% to 90% seen once. The source material was PBMCs, sampled around atezolizumab (anti-PD-L1) treatment. These receptors all stem from a man aged 45-65 years with urothelial cancer.

The rearrangement joins TRBV20-1 to TRBJ1-1, with D unresolved. This CDR3 comprises 11 residues. The V gene lost 1 base and the J gene lost 5 bases, with 5 bases spanning the gap. The germline V gene encodes CDR1 DFQATT and CDR2 SNEGSKA (reference sequence). The CDR3 here is CSARGETEAFF. CDR3 coding DNA: TGCAGTGCTAGAGGCGAGACTGAAGCTTTCTTT.

This sequence joins TRBV5-1 and TRBJ2-5, with D tentatively TRBD2 (5 bases). This CDR3 has 13 residues. Trimming pared 3 bases from V and 1 base from J, leaving 7 bases between. The V gene's germline CDR1 is SGHRS and CDR2 YFSETQ. The CDR3 here is CASSWRLQETQYF. The DNA for the CDR3 is TGCGCCAGCAGCTGGAGGCTCCAAGAGACCCAGTACTTC.

This chain joins TRBV11-2 and TRBJ1-4; D is possibly TRBD1 (6 bases). CDR1 SGHAT and CDR2 FQNNGV come from the germline V gene. V was cut by 4 bases and J by 0 bases, with 12 bases left in between. The CDR3 length is 16 residues. The CDR3 DNA reads TGTGCCAGCAGCTCCGGGACACAAGCAACTAATGAAAAACTGTTTTTT. Its translation is CASSSGTQATNEKLFF.

V usage is TRBV7-9 and J usage is TRBJ2-6, with a weak D call TRBD1 (7 bases). V lost 2 bases and J lost 3, with 8 bases in between. CDR1 SEHNR and CDR2 FQNEAQ come from the germline V gene (reference sequence). The CDR3 is 15 residues long. CDR3 residues: CASSLQGGGANVLTF. In DNA form, the CDR3 reads TGTGCCAGCAGCTTACAGGGGGGTGGGGCCAACGTCCTGACTTTC.

In DNA form, the CDR3 reads TGTGCCAGCAGGTACACCGACAGGGGGGCTGAAGCTTTCTTT. It specifies CASRYTDRGAEAFF. The gene calls are TRBV6-5 and TRBJ1-1, with TRBD1 identical over 9 bases. The CDR3 totals 14 residues. Trimming cost V 6 bases and J 6 bases; bases outside gene matches: 8. CDR1 and CDR2 from the germline V gene are MNHEY and SVGAGI.

V and J are TRBV9 and TRBJ2-2; D remains ambiguous. The CDR3 length is 15 residues. V lost 5 bases and J lost 1, with 12 bases in between. Germline CDR1 and CDR2: SGDLS and YYNGEE. CDR3 coding DNA: TGTGCCAGCAGAAAGTCGACTCTGAACACCGGGGAGCTGTTTTTT. This encodes CASRKSTLNTGELFF.

The chain combines TRBV19 with TRBJ1-1; 12 bases are shared with TRBD1. V gave up 2 bases and J gave up 6 bases; unmatched junction bases: 13. Looked up from germline, CDR1 is LNHDA and CDR2 is SQIVND (reference sequence). The length of the CDR3 is 18 residues. This chain's CDR3 is CASSIRGGGGQGAPEAFF. CDR3 nucleotides: TGTGCCAGTAGTATACGGGGCGGTGGGGGACAGGGGGCCCCTGAAGCTTTCTTT.

The rearrangement links TRBV10-3 to TRBJ1-3, with a possible D match to TRBD1 (5 bases). CDR1 ENHRY and CDR2 SYGVKD come from the germline V gene. Deletions cut 4 bases from V and 2 bases from J, with 12 bases between. This CDR3 contains 15 residues. In DNA, the CDR3 is TGTGCCATCAGTGCCTCTGGGGGGACTGGAAACACCATATATTTT. It codes for CAISASGGTGNTIYF.

V is TRBV29-1 and J is TRBJ2-7, with TRBD1 matching 9 bases. CDR3 length equals 13 residues. V lost 1 base to trimming and J lost 5 bases; unmatched junction nucleotides: 3. CDR1 is SQVTM and CDR2 is ANQGSEA in the germline V gene. CDR3 in amino acids: CSVEGTGDHEQYF. DNA of the CDR3: TGCAGCGTTGAAGGGACAGGGGACCACGAGCAGTACTTC.

The chain uses TRBV7-6 and TRBJ1-4; perhaps TRBD1 as D (5 bases). CDR1 is SGHVS, CDR2 FNYEAQ, per germline. CDR3 size: 14 residues. Trimming removed 4 bases from V and 10 bases from J, with 16 bases in between. In nucleotides, the CDR3 is TGTGCCAGCAGCTCACAGGAGACCGGTATAAAACTGTTTTTT. Translation: CASSSQETGIKLFF.

The V call is TRBV6-5, the J call TRBJ2-3, with D unclear. The CDR3 runs 12 residues. Germline V gene sequence: CDR1 MNHEY, CDR2 SVGAGI. The V gene lost 7 bases and the J gene lost 4 bases, with 9 bases spanning the gap. Written as DNA, the CDR3 is TGTGCCAGCACCAACCGGGCAGATACGCAGTATTTT. Translating it yields CASTNRADTQYF.

The chain couples TRBV7-9 to TRBJ2-7; 9 bases agree with TRBD2. Germline CDR1 reads SEHNR; CDR2 reads FQNEAQ (reference sequence). This CDR3 is built from 14 residues. Losses at the gene ends were 7 bases for V and 0 bases for J; bases not matched to a gene: 4. In DNA, the CDR3 is TGTGCCAGCAAAGCGGGGGGTAGCTCCTACGAGCAGTACTTC. Protein: CASKAGGSSYEQYF.

V usage is TRBV15 and J usage is TRBJ1-2, with 8 positions matching TRBD1. This CDR3 has 18 amino acids. The ends lost 1 base at V and 2 bases at J; junction bases unmatched: 12. Germline V lookup: CDR1 LNHNV, CDR2 YYDKDF (reference sequence). The CDR3 loop is CATSRGMFGTGVNYGYTF. In nucleotides, the CDR3 is TGTGCCACCAGCAGAGGGATGTTCGGGACAGGCGTAAACTATGGCTACACCTTC.

J is TRBJ2-2 and V is TRBV27; TRBD1 might be the D (6 bases). V shed 0 bases and J shed 5 bases, with 10 bases lying between them. The germline gives CDR1 MNHEY, CDR2 SMNVEV (reference sequence). CDR3 size: 15 residues. The CDR3 DNA is TGTGCCAGCAGTTTATCGGGGACAAGTACCGGGGAGCTGTTTTTT. Translation gives CASSLSGTSTGELFF.

The CDR3, as DNA: TGTGCCAGCAGCTTAGGGGGACAGGTAGGTGAAAAACTGTTTTTT. It translates to CASSLGGQVGEKLFF. V usage is TRBV11-2 and J usage is TRBJ1-4, with 8 bases fitting TRBD1. J lost 7 bases, V lost 1 base, and 5 bases had no gene match. This CDR3 is built from 15 residues. Germline CDR1 and CDR2: SGHAT and FQNNGV.

The V gene is TRBV5-1, the J gene TRBJ1-5, with TRBD1 as a possible D gene (5 bases). Trimming pared 4 bases from V and 1 base from J, leaving 12 bases between. The germline V gene has CDR1 SGHRS and CDR2 YFSETQ. The CDR3 has 15 amino acids. The DNA of the CDR3 is TGCGCCAGCAGCGCGAATGGGGCGAGCAATCAGCCCCAGCATTTT. Translation gives CASSANGASNQPQHF.

The chain recombines TRBV7-8 with TRBJ1-2; no reliable D call. From germline, CDR1 is SGHVS and CDR2 FQNEAQ. V was cut by 1 base and J by 0 bases, with 12 bases left in between. The CDR3 contains 16 residues. DNA of the CDR3: TGTGCCAGCAGCTTAGGGCTAGGAAGTGCTAACTATGGCTACACCTTC. It yields the protein CASSLGLGSANYGYTF. The entire variable domain, with the rest obtained from reference TRBV7-8 and TRBJ1-2, is as follows: GAGVSQSPRYKVAKRGQDVALRCDPISGHVSLFWYQQALGQGPEFLTYFQNEAQLDKSGLPSDRFFAERPEGSVSTLKIQRTQQEDSAVYLCASSLGLGSANYGYTFGSGTRLTVV.

V gene TRBV11-2 combines with J gene TRBJ1-6; TRBD1 matches 8 bases. V lost 1 base, J lost 5 bases, and 1 base stayed unmatched. The germline V gene has CDR1 SGHAT and CDR2 FQNNGV. CDR3 length: 15 amino acids. The CDR3 reads CASSLGTGNNSPLHF. The DNA of the CDR3 is TGTGCCAGCAGCTTAGGGACAGGGAATAATTCACCCCTCCACTTT.

Only one count was recorded for this clone. The chain couples TRBV11-2 to TRBJ2-5, with 7 bases that match TRBD2. Per germline, CDR1 SGHAT and CDR2 FQNNGV. V was clipped by 5 bases and J by 2 bases; unmatched bases: 5. The CDR3 spans 14 residues. CDR3 loop: CASSRSGLQETQYF. The CDR3 coding sequence is TGTGCCAGCAGCCGGTCGGGACTACAAGAGACCCAGTACTTC. Looking up the rest from reference TRBV11-2 and TRBJ2-5 gives the full variable domain: EAGVAQSPRYKIIEKRQSVAFWCNPISGHATLYWYQQILGQGPKLLIQFQNNGVVDDSQLPKDRFSAERLKGVDSTLKIQPAKLEDSAVYLCASSRSGLQETQYFGPGTRLLVL.

The chain has TRBV5-1 and TRBJ1-1, with D perhaps TRBD1 (5 bases). V lost 3 bases and J lost 4, with 19 bases in between. This CDR3 comprises 16 residues. Per germline, CDR1 SGHRS and CDR2 YFSETQ. CDR3 sequence: CASSSTGLGVSTEAFF. In nucleotides, the CDR3 is TGCGCCAGCAGCTCTACGGGCCTAGGGGTGAGCACTGAAGCTTTCTTT.

The V gene is TRBV13, the J gene TRBJ1-4, with a weak D call TRBD1 (6 bases). There are 13 residues in the CDR3. From germline, CDR1 is PRHDT and CDR2 FYEKMQ (reference sequence). V dropped 6 bases and J dropped 8 bases, with 13 bases sitting between them. CDR3 in amino acids: CASRGAPGEKLFF. DNA of the CDR3: TGTGCCAGCAGGGGGGCCCCAGGGGAAAAACTGTTTTTT.

The chain uses TRBV27 and TRBJ1-5; no reliable D call. Looked up from germline, CDR1 is MNHEY and CDR2 is SMNVEV (reference sequence). V was shortened by 3 bases and J by 0 bases, with 9 bases between the two germline ends. This CDR3 has 15 amino acids. CDR3 region: CASSLSGHSNQPQHF. The CDR3 DNA follows: TGTGCCAGCAGTTTGTCCGGTCATAGCAATCAGCCCCAGCATTTT.

This sequence joins TRBV5-6 and TRBJ1-1; 9 bases line up with TRBD1. The CDR3 covers 16 residues. Germline V gene sequence: CDR1 SGHDT, CDR2 YYEEEE. V shed 4 bases and J 5 bases; nucleotides not matched to a gene: 12. The CDR3 DNA follows: TGTGCCAGCAGCCCCGGGACAGGGAGGCGACGAACTGAAGCTTTCTTT. This gives the protein CASSPGTGRRRTEAFF.

The chain is built from TRBV11-2 and TRBJ1-1; the D gene is possibly TRBD1 (6 bases). Germline V lookup: CDR1 SGHAT, CDR2 FQNNGV. V lost 1 base to trimming and J lost 7 bases, with 10 bases between them. The CDR3 sequence is 13 residues long. The CDR3 spells CASSLGTVFEAFF. The DNA of the CDR3 is TGTGCCAGCAGCTTAGGGACAGTCTTTGAAGCTTTCTTT.

This clone appeared once. The V and J genes are TRBV28 and TRBJ1-2, with 8 bases identical to TRBD1. The CDR3 runs to 14 residues. J lost 0 bases, V lost 6 bases, and 3 bases had no gene match. From germline, CDR1 is MDHEN and CDR2 SYDVKM. CDR3 sequence (DNA): TGTGCCAGCAGCGGGACAGGCGCTAACTATGGCTACACCTTC. It yields the protein CASSGTGANYGYTF.

This chain joins TRBV11-3 and TRBJ2-1; D is uncertain. Germline V CDR1 and CDR2: SGHNT, YENEEA. Trimming left V 3 bases short and J 4 bases short, with 7 bases between. CDR3 length equals 13 residues. CDR3 amino acids: CASSFGVYNEQFF. The CDR3 coding sequence is TGTGCCAGCAGCTTTGGAGTTTACAATGAGCAGTTCTTC.